The 23 T cell receptor beta chains presented below share a single source sample, sequenced in a study of molecular identifiers for immune sequencing clone quantification. TCRdb processed the PCR reads anew with MiXCR; each CDR3 protein has one entry. The data contain more than 50,000 distinct CDR3 sequences, about 19% of them seen just once; the ten biggest clones take up around 1.4%. The sample consisted of naive CD8+ T cells from blood, with Jurkat cell RNA spiked in. The subset is: FACS-sorted CD8+CD4-CCR7+CD45RA+ naive T cells. The receptors derive from a human donor in good health. Some libraries in this study had Jurkat cell RNA spiked in.

This clonotype was recorded once. This may stem from a read error, because a much larger clone lies one nucleotide away. The chain couples TRBV27 to TRBJ1-1, with D unresolved. Looked up from germline, CDR1 is MNHEY and CDR2 is SMNVEV (reference sequence). The V end lost 5 bases, the J end lost 10 bases, and 17 bases lay between the germline ends. The CDR3 is 13 amino acids. In nucleotides, the CDR3 is TGTGCCAGCAGTGTAGTCCTCAACTCTGGAGCTTTCTTT. Its translation: CASSVVLNSGAFF.

This clonotype was counted ten times or more. V gene TRBV7-6 combines with J gene TRBJ2-2, with unresolved D. The CDR3 spans 14 residues. In germline, CDR1 is SGHVS, CDR2 FNYEAQ. The V and J ends lost 5 bases and 0 bases respectively, with 7 bases between them. The CDR3 loop reads CASSLETNTGELFF. CDR3 nucleotides: TGTGCCAGCAGCCTCGAGACGAACACCGGGGAGCTGTTTTTT.

This clonotype showed up many times. This rearrangement joins TRBV5-6 to TRBJ2-3; 9 nucleotides match TRBD1. The CDR3 has 19 amino acids. Germline-derived CDR1 and CDR2 are SGHDT and YYEEEE. The J segment lost 1 base and the V segment lost 5 bases, leaving 17 bases of the junction unmatched. This chain's CDR3 is CASREQGAVFSSRTDTQYF. CDR3 coding DNA: TGTGCCAGCAGAGAACAGGGGGCCGTCTTCTCTTCTCGCACAGATACGCAGTATTTT.

This clonotype has ten or more counts. This chain connects TRBV3-1 to TRBJ2-4; no firm D call. The germline V gene encodes CDR1 LGHDT and CDR2 YNNKEL (reference sequence). Between the trimmed V and J ends, which lost 4 bases and 2 bases, there was a span of 9 bases. CDR3 size: 14 residues. The CDR3: CASSRSSPKNIQYF. The CDR3 nucleotides read TGTGCCAGCAGCCGGAGCTCCCCCAAAAACATTCAGTACTTC.

This clonotype was picked up a small number of times. The genes are TRBV13 and TRBJ2-2; D gene unclear. The CDR3 spans 17 residues. Looked up from germline, CDR1 is PRHDT and CDR2 is FYEKMQ (reference sequence). Trimming shortened V by 0 bases and J by 2 bases, and 13 bases separated the two germline ends. In nucleotides, the CDR3 is TGTGCCAGCAGCTTAGGCAGACTGTTTTTCAACACCGGGGAGCTGTTTTTT. Residues: CASSLGRLFFNTGELFF.

This clonotype was counted only a few times. The rearrangement links TRBV7-9 to TRBJ2-5, with 8 nucleotides matching TRBD2. The CDR3 length is 15 residues. With V trimmed by 0 bases and J by 1 base, 1 base remained unmatched. Germline values: CDR1 SEHNR, CDR2 FQNEAQ (reference sequence). This CDR3 is CASSLALAGQETQYF. The DNA for the CDR3 is TGTGCCAGCAGCTTAGCTCTAGCGGGCCAAGAGACCCAGTACTTC.

This clonotype has at least ten counts. Sequence at one end of the junction differs from germline and may be a read error. CDR3 in amino acids: CASRLGVYGGPNTDTQYF. In DNA, the CDR3 is TGTGCCAGCAGGTTAGGGGTTTACGGCGGCCCAAACACAGATACGCAGTATTTT. The gene calls are TRBV7-6 and TRBJ2-3; TRBD1 is a possible D gene (5 bases). The CDR3 runs to 18 residues. CDR1 and CDR2 from the germline V gene are SGHVS and FNYEAQ.

The gene calls are TRBV4-1 and TRBJ2-3; D remains unclear. The CDR3 is 17 residues long. Trimming removed 1 base from V and 2 bases from J, with 16 bases in between. From germline, CDR1 is MGHRA and CDR2 YSYEKL. The CDR3 sequence: CASSQGPGLYDTDTQYF. Here the CDR3 DNA reads TGCGCCAGCAGCCAAGGGCCCGGCCTGTATGACACAGATACGCAGTATTTT.

To note about this clonotype: A read error is possible here, since a much larger clone lies one base away. The chain is built from TRBV28 and TRBJ2-2, with 12 bases matching TRBD2. The CDR3 is made up of 17 amino acids. CDR1 is MDHEN and CDR2 is SYDVKM in the germline V gene. CDR3 nucleotide sequence: TGTGCCAGCAGTCCCCGGACTAGCGGGACGAACATCGGGGAGCTGTTTTTT. Residues: CASSPRTSGTNIGELFF.

This clonotype was counted ten times or more. The chain links TRBV6-1 to TRBJ2-2; the D gene is possibly TRBD1 (5 bases). CDR1 and CDR2 from the germline V gene are MNHNS and SASEGT. CDR3 length: 15 amino acids. V lost 1 base and J lost 4, with 10 bases in between. The CDR3 nucleotides are TGTGCCAGCAGTGAAGTAGGCAGGGCCACCGGGGAGCTGTTTTTT. Its protein is CASSEVGRATGELFF.

Concerning this clonotype: Being one base from a much bigger clone, this may be a read error. The rearrangement uses TRBV6-5 and TRBJ2-5; either TRBD1 or TRBD2 may supply D (5 bases each). This CDR3 has 13 residues. The V gene's germline CDR1 is MNHEY and CDR2 SVGAGI. With 8 bases removed from V and 5 bases from J, the gap between germline ends came to 15 bases. CDR3 sequence reads: CASGSDWGETQYF. DNA for the CDR3: TGTGCCAGCGGTTCCGACTGGGGGGAGACCCAGTACTTC.

In the case of this clonotype: With a much larger clone just one base away, this may be a read error. The V call is TRBV4-1, the J call TRBJ2-1; 8 bases match TRBD2. The CDR3 totals 13 residues. Per the germline V gene, CDR1 is MGHRA and CDR2 is YSYEKL. V lost 5 bases, J lost 8 bases, and 5 bases stayed unmatched. CDR3 residues: CASSKASGYEQFF. DNA of the CDR3: TGCGCCAGCAGCAAAGCTAGCGGGTATGAGCAGTTCTTC.

This clonotype was counted ten times or more. The chain joins TRBV4-2 to TRBJ2-3; possibly TRBD2 for D (5 bases). The germline V gene encodes CDR1 LGHNA and CDR2 YNFKEQ. This CDR3 has 16 residues. The V end was cut by 0 bases, the J end by 1 base, with 11 bases between. The CDR3 region has the DNA TGTGCCAGCAGCCAAGATCCGGGGATTCGCACAGATACGCAGTATTTT. Translation: CASSQDPGIRTDTQYF.

On this clonotype: A much bigger clone sits one base away, suggesting this may be a read error. J is TRBJ2-2 and V is TRBV15; 8 nucleotides align to TRBD1. Germline V gene sequence: CDR1 LNHNV, CDR2 YYDKDF (reference sequence). This CDR3 region has 17 residues. The ends lost 5 bases at V and 4 bases at J; junction bases unmatched: 12. CDR3 loop: CATSSNAWQGATGELFF. The DNA of the CDR3 is TGTGCCACCAGCTCCAACGCCTGGCAGGGGGCCACCGGGGAGCTGTTTTTT.

The genes are TRBV29-1 and TRBJ2-1; D is uncertain. Germline assignment: CDR1 SQVTM and CDR2 ANQGSEA. The V and J ends lost 1 base and 7 bases respectively, with 14 bases between them. There are 14 residues in the CDR3. The CDR3 here is CSVEGDSDWNEQFF. The CDR3 DNA reads as TGCAGCGTTGAAGGTGACTCCGATTGGAATGAGCAGTTCTTC.

This clonotype has ten or more counts. J is TRBJ1-1 and V is TRBV4-3; D perhaps matches TRBD1 (6 bases). V was cut by 3 bases and J by 1 base, with 12 bases left in between. The CDR3 runs to 15 residues. Germline values: CDR1 LGHNA, CDR2 YSLEER. The CDR3 reads CASSQTRTANTEAFF. In DNA, the CDR3 is TGCGCCAGCAGCCAGACGAGGACAGCGAACACTGAAGCTTTCTTT.

V and J are TRBV20-1 and TRBJ2-1; 9 bases map to TRBD2. The V segment lost 3 bases and the J segment 4 bases; nucleotides outside the gene matches: 1. CDR1 and CDR2 from the germline V gene are DFQATT and SNEGSKA (reference sequence). The length of the CDR3 is 13 residues. The CDR3 sequence: CSARTSGYNEQFF. The CDR3 DNA sequence: TGCAGTGCTAGGACTAGCGGATACAATGAGCAGTTCTTC.

The chain carries TRBV5-1 and TRBJ2-7; D uncertain. CDR3 length equals 12 residues. Trimming removed 4 bases at V and 6 bases at J, with 11 bases between. Germline loops: CDR1 SGHRS, CDR2 YFSETQ. CDR3: CASSPTGSEQYF. The CDR3 nucleotides read TGCGCCAGCAGCCCTACCGGTAGCGAGCAGTACTTC.

V usage is TRBV29-1 and J usage is TRBJ2-1; 7 bases are a match to TRBD2. The junction had 10 bases not matched to a gene; V was cut back by 0 bases and J by 8 bases. The germline V gene has CDR1 SQVTM and CDR2 ANQGSEA. The CDR3 runs to 15 residues. The CDR3 nucleotides read TGCAGCGTTGAAGAGACTAGCCGGGGGTGGGATGAGCAGTTCTTC. Translating gives CSVEETSRGWDEQFF.

This clonotype showed up many times. The chain links TRBV11-2 to TRBJ2-4; the D is unclear. CDR3 length equals 15 residues. V lost 4 bases and J 0 bases, leaving 10 bases between the germline ends. Per germline, CDR1 SGHAT and CDR2 FQNNGV. The CDR3 loop is CASSSGILAKNIQYF. CDR3 sequence (DNA): TGTGCCAGCAGCTCCGGAATACTAGCCAAAAACATTCAGTACTTC. The full variable domain, in which reference TRBV11-2 and TRBJ2-4 provide the parts outside the CDR3, is EAGVAQSPRYKIIEKRQSVAFWCNPISGHATLYWYQQILGQGPKLLIQFQNNGVVDDSQLPKDRFSAERLKGVDSTLKIQPAKLEDSAVYLCASSSGILAKNIQYFGAGTRLSVL.

This clonotype came up many times. The chain carries TRBV29-1 and TRBJ2-6; 8 bases agree with TRBD2. This CDR3 region has 17 residues. Germline loops: CDR1 SQVTM, CDR2 ANQGSEA. Trimming took 7 bases from V and 4 from J; bases not matched to a gene: 15. The CDR3 loop is CSAETGTSGIGANVLTF. The CDR3, as DNA: TGCAGCGCAGAGACCGGGACTAGTGGGATAGGGGCCAACGTCCTGACTTTC.

The chain combines TRBV28 with TRBJ2-1; no clear D gene. In germline, CDR1 is MDHEN, CDR2 SYDVKM. The CDR3 extends over 13 amino acids. The CDR3 here is CVGSLVPGHEQFF. The CDR3, as DNA: TGTGTCGGCAGTCTTGTTCCCGGTCATGAGCAGTTCTTC.

The chain carries TRBV20-1 and TRBJ2-1, with D possibly called TRBD1 or TRBD2 (5 bases each). Looked up from germline, CDR1 is DFQATT and CDR2 is SNEGSKA (reference sequence). CDR3 length equals 17 residues. The V end lost 0 bases, the J end lost 0 bases, and 15 bases lay between the germline ends. The CDR3 DNA is TGCAGTGCTAGAGATACCGGGACCGAGAGCTCCTACAATGAGCAGTTCTTC. This encodes CSARDTGTESSYNEQFF.